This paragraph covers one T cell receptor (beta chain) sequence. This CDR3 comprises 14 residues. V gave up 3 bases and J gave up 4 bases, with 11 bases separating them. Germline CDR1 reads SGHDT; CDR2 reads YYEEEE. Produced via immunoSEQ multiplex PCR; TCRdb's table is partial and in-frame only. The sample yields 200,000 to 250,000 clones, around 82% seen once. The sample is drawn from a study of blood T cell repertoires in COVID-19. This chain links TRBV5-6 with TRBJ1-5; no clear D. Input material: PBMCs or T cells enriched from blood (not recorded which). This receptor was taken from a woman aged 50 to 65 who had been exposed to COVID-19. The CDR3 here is CASSSTRLNQPQHF. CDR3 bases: TGTGCCAGCAGCTCGACAAGGTTGAATCAGCCCCAGCATTTT.